This TCR beta chain came from a study of human T cells and chemical hapten exposure. Sequencing started from total RNA isolated from unfractionated whole blood. The library gave individual cDNA molecules unique molecular identifiers. TCRdb fed the 5' RACE reads into MiXCR, producing one record per CDR3 protein. The profile shows more than 75,000 distinct CDR3 sequences, 15% to 20% of them singletons. The TCR comes from a female donor in good health.

This CDR3 is CASSLSTGGNEKLFF. CDR3 nucleotide sequence: TGTGCCAGCAGCTTGTCGACGGGGGGGAATGAAAAACTGTTTTTT. This sequence joins TRBV5-4 and TRBJ1-4; the D gene is possibly TRBD1 (5 bases). Trimming removed 1 base from V and 5 bases from J, with 12 bases in between. Germline loops: CDR1 SGHNT, CDR2 YYREEE (reference sequence). CDR3 length: 15 amino acids.